The TCR beta chain under discussion was sequenced for a study of T-cell reconstitution after alpha-beta-depleted transplantation in children. Comment on this clonotype: What it binds is not known.

General study results and limits: There were reportedly several hundred expanded graft clones from which alpha-beta T cells came about two months after transplant. Surviving recipient T cells and intrathymic progenitors accounted for some patients' high TCRbeta diversity at day 60. T-cell counts and diversity at one year following transplant were attributed mainly to newly produced T cells.

V was shortened by 4 bases and J by 6 bases, with 16 bases between the two germline ends. Germline CDR1 and CDR2: SGHVS and FQNEAQ. The CDR3 runs to 15 residues. As it was prepared, the TCRbeta library received unique molecular identifiers. TCRdb reprocessed the PCR reads via MiXCR and lists one record per CDR3 protein. This sample has approximately 490,000 distinct CDR3 sequences, with under 12% found just once. The J gene is TRBJ2-1, the V gene TRBV7-8; D is unresolved. The TCR sequence derives from a child under 10 years old with inherited bone marrow failure, due to receive a stem cell transplant. The specimen comprised PBMCs, sampled before TCRalphabeta/CD19-depleted stem cell transplant. The chain's CDR3 is CASSSPGRNGNEQFF. In DNA form, the CDR3 reads TGTGCCAGCAGCTCCCCTGGCCGGAATGGCAATGAGCAGTTCTTC.